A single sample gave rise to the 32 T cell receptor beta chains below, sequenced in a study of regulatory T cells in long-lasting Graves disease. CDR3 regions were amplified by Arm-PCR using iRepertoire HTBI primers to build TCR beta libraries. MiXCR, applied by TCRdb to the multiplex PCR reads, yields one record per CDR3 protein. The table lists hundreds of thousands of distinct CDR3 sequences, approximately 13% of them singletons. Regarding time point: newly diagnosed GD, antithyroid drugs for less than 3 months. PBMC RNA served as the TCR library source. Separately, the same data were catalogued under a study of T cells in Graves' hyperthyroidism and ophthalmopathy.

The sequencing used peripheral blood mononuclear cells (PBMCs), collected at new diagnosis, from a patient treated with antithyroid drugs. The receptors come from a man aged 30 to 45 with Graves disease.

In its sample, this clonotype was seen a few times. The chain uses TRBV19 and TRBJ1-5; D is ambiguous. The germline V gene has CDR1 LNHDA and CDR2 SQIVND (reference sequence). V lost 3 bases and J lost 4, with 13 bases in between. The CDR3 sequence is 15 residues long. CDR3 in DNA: TGTGCCAGTAGTATGGGCAGGCTCTTTAATCAGCCCCAGCATTTT. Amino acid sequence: CASSMGRLFNQPQHF.

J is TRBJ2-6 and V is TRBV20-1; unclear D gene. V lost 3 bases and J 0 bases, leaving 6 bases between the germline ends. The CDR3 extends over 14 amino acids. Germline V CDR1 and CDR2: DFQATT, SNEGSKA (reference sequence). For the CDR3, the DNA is TGCAGTGCTAGCAAGTTCTCTGGGGCCAACGTCCTGACTTTC. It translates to CSASKFSGANVLTF.

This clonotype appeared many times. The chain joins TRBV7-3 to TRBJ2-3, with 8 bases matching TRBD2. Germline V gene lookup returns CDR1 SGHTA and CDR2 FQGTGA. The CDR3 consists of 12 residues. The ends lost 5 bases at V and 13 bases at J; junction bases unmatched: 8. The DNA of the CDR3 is TGTGCCAGCAGCCGGACGGCGGGGGGCAAGTATTTT. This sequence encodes CASSRTAGGKYF.

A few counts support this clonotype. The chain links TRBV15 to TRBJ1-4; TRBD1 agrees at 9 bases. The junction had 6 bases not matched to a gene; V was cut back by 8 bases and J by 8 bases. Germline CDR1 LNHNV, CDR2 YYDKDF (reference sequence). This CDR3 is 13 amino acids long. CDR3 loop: CATGDREEEKLFF. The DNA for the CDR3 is TGTGCCACCGGGGACAGGGAAGAAGAAAAACTGTTTTTT.

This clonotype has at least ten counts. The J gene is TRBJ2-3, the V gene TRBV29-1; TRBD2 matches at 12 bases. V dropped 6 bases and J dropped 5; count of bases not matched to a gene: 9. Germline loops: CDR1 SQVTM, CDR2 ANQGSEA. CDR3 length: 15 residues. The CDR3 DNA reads TGCAGCGTCAAGAATGGGGGACTAGCGGGAGATACGCAGTATTTT. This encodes CSVKNGGLAGDTQYF.

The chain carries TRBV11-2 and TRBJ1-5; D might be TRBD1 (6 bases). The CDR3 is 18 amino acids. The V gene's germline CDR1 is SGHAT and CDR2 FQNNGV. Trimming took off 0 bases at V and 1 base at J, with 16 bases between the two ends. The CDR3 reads CASSLDLAAGVSNQPQHF. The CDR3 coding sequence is TGTGCCAGCAGCTTAGATCTGGCGGCAGGGGTGAGCAATCAGCCCCAGCATTTT.

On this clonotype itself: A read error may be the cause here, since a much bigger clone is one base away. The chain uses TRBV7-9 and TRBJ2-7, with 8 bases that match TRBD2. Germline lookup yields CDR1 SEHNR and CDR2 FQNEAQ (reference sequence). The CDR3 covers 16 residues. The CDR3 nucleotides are TGTGCCAGCAGCTTTATTCCCAGCGGGAGCTACAATGAGCAGCTCTTC. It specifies CASSFIPSGSYNEQLF.

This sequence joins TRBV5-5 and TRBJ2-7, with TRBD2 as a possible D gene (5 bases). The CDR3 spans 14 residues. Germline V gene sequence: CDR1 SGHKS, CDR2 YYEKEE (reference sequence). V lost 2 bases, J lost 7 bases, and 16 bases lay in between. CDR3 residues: CASSLVNSGDEQYF. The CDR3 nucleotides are TGTGCCAGCAGCTTAGTGAACAGCGGTGATGAGCAGTACTTC.

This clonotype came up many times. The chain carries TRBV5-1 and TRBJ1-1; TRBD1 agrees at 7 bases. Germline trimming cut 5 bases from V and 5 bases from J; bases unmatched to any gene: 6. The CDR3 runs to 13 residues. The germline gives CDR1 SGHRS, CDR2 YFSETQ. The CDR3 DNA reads TGCGCCAGCAGACCACAGGGGTCAACTGAAGCTTTCTTT. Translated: CASRPQGSTEAFF.

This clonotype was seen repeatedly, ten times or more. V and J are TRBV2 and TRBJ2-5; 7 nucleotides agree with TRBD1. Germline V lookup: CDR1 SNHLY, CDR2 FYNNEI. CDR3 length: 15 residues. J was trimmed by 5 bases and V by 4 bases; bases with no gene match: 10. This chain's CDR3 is CASSGPGTVAETQYF. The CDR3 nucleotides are TGTGCCAGCAGTGGTCCCGGGACAGTGGCGGAGACCCAGTACTTC. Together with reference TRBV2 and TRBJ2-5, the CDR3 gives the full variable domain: EPEVTQTPSHQVTQMGQEVILRCVPISNHLYFYWYRQILGQKVEFLVSFYNNEISEKSEIFDDQFSVERPDGSNFTLKIRSTKLEDSAMYFCASSGPGTVAETQYFGPGTRLLVL.

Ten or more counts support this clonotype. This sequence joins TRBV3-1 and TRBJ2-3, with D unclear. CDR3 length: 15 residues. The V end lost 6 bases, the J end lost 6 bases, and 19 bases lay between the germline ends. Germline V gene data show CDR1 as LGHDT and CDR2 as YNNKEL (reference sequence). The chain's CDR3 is CASSRNDRGSDTQYF. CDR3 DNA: TGTGCCAGCAGTCGAAATGACCGAGGAAGCGATACGCAGTATTTT.

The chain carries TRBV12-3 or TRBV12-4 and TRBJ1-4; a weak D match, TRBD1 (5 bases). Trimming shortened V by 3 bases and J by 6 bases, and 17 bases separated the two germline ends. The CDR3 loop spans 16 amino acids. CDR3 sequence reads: CASSLVWRAGDEKLFF. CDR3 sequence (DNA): TGTGCCAGCAGTTTGGTCTGGAGGGCGGGGGATGAAAAACTGTTTTTT.

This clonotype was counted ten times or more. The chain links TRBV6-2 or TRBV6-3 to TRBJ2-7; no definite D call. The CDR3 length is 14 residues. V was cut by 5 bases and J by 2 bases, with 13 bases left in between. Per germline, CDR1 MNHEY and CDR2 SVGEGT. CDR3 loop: CASSESLPAYEQYF. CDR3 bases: TGTGCCAGCAGTGAGTCCCTGCCGGCCTACGAGCAGTACTTC.

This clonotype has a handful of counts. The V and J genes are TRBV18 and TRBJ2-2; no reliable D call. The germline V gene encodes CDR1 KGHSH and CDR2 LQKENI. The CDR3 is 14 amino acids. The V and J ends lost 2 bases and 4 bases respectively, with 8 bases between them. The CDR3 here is CASSPAEVTGELFF. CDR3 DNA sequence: TGTGCCAGCTCACCAGCGGAAGTCACCGGGGAGCTGTTTTTT.

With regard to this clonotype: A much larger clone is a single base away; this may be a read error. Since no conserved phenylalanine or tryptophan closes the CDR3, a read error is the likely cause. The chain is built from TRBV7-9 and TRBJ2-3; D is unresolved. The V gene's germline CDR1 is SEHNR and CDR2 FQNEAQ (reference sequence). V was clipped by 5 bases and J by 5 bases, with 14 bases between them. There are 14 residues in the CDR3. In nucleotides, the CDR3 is TGTGCCAGCAGCGGTATCTCAGTGGTAGATACGCAGTATCTT. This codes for CASSGISVVDTQYL.

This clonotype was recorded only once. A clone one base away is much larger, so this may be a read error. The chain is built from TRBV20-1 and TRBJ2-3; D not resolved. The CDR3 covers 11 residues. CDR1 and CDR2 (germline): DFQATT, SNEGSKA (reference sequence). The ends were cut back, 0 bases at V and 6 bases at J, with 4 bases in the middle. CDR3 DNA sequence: TGCAGTGCTAGAGATGTGGATACGCAGTATTTT. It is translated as CSARDVDTQYF.

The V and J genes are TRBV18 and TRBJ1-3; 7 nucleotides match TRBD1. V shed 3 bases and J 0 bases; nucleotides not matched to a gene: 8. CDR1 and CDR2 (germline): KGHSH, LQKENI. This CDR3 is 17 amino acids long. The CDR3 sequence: CASSPGGQSFSGNTIYF. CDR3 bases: TGTGCCAGCTCACCGGGGGGACAGTCGTTCTCTGGAAACACCATATATTTT. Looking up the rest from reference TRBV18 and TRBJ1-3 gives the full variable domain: NAGVMQNPRHLVRRRGQEARLRCSPMKGHSHVYWYRQLPEEGLKFMVYLQKENIIDESGMPKERFSAEFPKEGPSILRIQQVVRGDSAAYFCASSPGGQSFSGNTIYFGEGSWLTVV.

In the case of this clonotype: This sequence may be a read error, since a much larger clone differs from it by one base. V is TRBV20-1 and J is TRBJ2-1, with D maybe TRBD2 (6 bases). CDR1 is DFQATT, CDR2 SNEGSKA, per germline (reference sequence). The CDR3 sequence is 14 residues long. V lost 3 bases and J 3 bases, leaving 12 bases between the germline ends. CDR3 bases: TGCAGTGCTAGCGAGACTAGAGTCTACAATGAGCAGTTCTTC. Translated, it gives CSASETRVYNEQFF.

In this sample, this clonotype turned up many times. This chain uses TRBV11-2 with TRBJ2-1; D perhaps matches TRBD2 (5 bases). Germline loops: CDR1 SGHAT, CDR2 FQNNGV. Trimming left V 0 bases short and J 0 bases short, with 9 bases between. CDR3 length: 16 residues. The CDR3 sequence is CASSLDFAGSYNEQFF. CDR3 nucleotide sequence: TGTGCCAGCAGCTTAGATTTTGCGGGCTCCTACAATGAGCAGTTCTTC.

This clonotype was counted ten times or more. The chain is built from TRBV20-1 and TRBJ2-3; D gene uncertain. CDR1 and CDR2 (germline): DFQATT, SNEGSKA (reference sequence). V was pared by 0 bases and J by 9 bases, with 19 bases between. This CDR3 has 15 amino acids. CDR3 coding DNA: TGCAGTGCTAGAGATCATCGAAAGGGCCGGAAAACGCAGTATTTT. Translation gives CSARDHRKGRKTQYF.

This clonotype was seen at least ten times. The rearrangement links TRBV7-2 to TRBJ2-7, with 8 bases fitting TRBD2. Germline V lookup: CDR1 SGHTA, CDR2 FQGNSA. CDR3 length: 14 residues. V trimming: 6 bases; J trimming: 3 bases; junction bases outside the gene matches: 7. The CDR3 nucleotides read TGTGCCAGCAGTTCGCGGGGGGAACGCTACGAGCAGTACTTC. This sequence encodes CASSSRGERYEQYF.

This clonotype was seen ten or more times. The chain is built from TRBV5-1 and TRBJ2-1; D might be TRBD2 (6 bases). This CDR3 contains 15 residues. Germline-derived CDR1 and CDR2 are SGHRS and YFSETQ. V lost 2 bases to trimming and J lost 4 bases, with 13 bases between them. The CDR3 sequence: CASSFGTFAYNEQFF. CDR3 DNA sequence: TGCGCCAGCAGCTTCGGGACTTTTGCTTACAATGAGCAGTTCTTC.

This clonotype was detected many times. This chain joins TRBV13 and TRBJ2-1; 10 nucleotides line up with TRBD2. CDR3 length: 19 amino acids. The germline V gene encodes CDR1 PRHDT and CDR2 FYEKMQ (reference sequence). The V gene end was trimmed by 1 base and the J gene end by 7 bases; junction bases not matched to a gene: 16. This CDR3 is CASSLDLRAASGSNNEQFF. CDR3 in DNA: TGTGCCAGCAGCTTAGACCTGAGGGCGGCTAGCGGGAGTAATAATGAGCAGTTCTTC.

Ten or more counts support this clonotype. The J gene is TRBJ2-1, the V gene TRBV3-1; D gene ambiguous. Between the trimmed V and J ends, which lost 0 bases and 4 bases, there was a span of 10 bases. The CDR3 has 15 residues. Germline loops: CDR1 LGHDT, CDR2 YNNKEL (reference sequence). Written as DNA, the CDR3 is TGTGCCAGCAGCCAAGATCCCGAACCATACAATGAGCAGTTCTTC. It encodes CASSQDPEPYNEQFF.

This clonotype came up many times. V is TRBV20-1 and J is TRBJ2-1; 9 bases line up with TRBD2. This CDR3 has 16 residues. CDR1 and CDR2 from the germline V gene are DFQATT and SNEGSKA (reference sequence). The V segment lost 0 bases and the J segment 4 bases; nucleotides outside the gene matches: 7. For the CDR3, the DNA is TGCAGTGCTAGAGATTTCCGAAGCGGGGGGTACAATGAGCAGTTCTTC. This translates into CSARDFRSGGYNEQFF.

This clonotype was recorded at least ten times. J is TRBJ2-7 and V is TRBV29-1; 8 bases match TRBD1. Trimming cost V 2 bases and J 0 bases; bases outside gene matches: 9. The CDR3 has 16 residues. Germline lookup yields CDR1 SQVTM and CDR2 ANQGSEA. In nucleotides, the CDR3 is TGCAGCGTTGAAAGGGGGGACAGGAGGAGCTCCTACGAGCAGTACTTC. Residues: CSVERGDRRSSYEQYF.

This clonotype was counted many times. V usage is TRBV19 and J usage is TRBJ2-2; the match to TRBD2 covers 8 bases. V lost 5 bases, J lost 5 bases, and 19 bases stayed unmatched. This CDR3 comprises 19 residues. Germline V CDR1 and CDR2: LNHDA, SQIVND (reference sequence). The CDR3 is CASSPRPASGWSKTGELFF. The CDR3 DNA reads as TGTGCCAGTAGTCCCCGCCCCGCTAGCGGGTGGTCAAAGACCGGGGAGCTGTTTTTT.

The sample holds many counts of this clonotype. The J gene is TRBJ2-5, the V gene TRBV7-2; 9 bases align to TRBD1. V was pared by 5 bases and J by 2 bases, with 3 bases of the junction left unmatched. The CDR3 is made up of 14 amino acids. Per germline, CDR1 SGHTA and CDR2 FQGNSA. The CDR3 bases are TGTGCCAGCAGCCATGACAGGGGGCAAGAGACCCAGTACTTC. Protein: CASSHDRGQETQYF.

Here the CDR3 DNA reads TGTGCCAGCAGCCGGACCGGGACTAGCGCTATCTCCTACGAGCAGTACTTC. Translated, it gives CASSRTGTSAISYEQYF. The chain is built from TRBV3-1 and TRBJ2-7, with 10 bases lining up with TRBD2. With V trimmed by 4 bases and J by 0 bases, 9 bases remained unmatched. Looked up from germline, CDR1 is LGHDT and CDR2 is YNNKEL (reference sequence). The CDR3 contains 17 residues.

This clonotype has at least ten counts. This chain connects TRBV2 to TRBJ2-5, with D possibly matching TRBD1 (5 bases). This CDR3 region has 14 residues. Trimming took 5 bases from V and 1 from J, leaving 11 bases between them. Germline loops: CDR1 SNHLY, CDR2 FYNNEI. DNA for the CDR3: TGTGCCAGCAGTTCCTTCAGGGCCCAAGAGACCCAGTACTTC. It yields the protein CASSSFRAQETQYF.

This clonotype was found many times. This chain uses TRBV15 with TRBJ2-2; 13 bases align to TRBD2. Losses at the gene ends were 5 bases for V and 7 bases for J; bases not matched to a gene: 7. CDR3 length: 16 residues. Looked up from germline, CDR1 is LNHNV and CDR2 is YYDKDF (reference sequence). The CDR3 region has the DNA TGTGCCACCAGCTCACGGACTAGCGGGAGTATCGGGGAGCTGTTTTTT. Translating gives CATSSRTSGSIGELFF. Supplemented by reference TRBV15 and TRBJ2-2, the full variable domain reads DAMVIQNPRYQVTQFGKPVTLSCSQTLNHNVMYWYQQKSSQAPKLLFHYYDKDFNNEADTPDNFQSRRPNTSFCFLDIRSPGLGDTAMYLCATSSRTSGSIGELFFGEGSRLTVL.

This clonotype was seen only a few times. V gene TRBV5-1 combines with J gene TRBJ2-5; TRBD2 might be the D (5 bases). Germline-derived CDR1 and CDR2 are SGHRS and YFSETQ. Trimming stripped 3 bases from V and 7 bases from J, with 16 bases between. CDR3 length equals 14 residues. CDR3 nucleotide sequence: TGCGCCAGCAGCTACCTAGAGGGAGATGGGACCCAGTACTTC. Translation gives CASSYLEGDGTQYF.